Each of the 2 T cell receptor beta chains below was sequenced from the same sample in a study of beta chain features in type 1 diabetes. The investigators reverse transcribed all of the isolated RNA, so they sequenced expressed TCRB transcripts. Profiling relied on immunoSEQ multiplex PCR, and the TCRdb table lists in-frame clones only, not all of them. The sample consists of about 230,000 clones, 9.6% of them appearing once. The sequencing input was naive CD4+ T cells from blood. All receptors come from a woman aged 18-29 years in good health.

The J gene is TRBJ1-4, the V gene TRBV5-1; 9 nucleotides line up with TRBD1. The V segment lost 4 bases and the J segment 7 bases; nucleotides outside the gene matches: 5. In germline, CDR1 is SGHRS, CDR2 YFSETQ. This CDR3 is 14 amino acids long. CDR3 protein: CASSPQGASEKLFF. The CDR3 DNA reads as TGCGCCAGCAGCCCACAGGGGGCTAGTGAAAAACTGTTTTTT.

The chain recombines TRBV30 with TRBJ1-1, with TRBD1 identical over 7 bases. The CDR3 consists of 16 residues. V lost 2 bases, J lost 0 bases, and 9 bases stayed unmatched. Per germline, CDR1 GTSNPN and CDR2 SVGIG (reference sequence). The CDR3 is CAWSRQGEPVNTEAFF. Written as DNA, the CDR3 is TGTGCCTGGAGTCGACAGGGCGAACCCGTGAACACTGAAGCTTTCTTT.